This TCR beta chain was profiled in a study of CD8 T cells in ankylosing spondylitis. Quantitative 5'-RACE with molecular barcodes generated TCR beta libraries. One entry per CDR3 protein, called by TCRdb with MiXCR from the 5' RACE reads. The sample includes about 340,000 distinct CDR3 sequences, 14% to 15% of them seen just once. This clonotype was recorded many times. The clonotype comes from a male donor with ankylosing spondylitis or in good health (not recorded which). Sample: blood, either unsorted or a sorted T cell fraction (not recorded which).

The chain's CDR3 is CAISELGDSLNTEAFF. The DNA of the CDR3 is TGTGCCATCAGTGAACTAGGGGACAGTCTGAACACTGAAGCTTTCTTT. V usage is TRBV10-3 and J usage is TRBJ1-1; 7 bases fit TRBD1. V shed 3 bases and J 0 bases; nucleotides not matched to a gene: 7. Germline-derived CDR1 and CDR2 are ENHRY and SYGVKD. The CDR3 loop spans 16 amino acids.